Sequencing of this TCR beta chain was carried out in a study of shared clonotypes between healthy human individuals (dated by TCRdb to the early 2020s). Looking at the study overall: The cohort included three men and a couple of women between 18 and 49 years of age. Different laboratories and diverse techniques were used to prepare libraries and sequence TCR repertoires, to increase sequencing depth and limit assay-specific biases. The study deeply sequenced blood TCR repertoires of five healthy adults to estimate repertoire size and the extent of clonotype sharing between individuals. Between about 0.94 and 8.9 billion PBMCs per donor were obtained by leukapheresis. Per donor, three plates each were used for CD4 naive and CD4 memory, two for CD8 naive, and one for CD8 memory.

The donors were healthy, HIV-negative adults with no recently reported acute infections or vaccinations. Only Caucasian adults living in Nashville, Tennessee, USA were represented among the donors. Magnetic negative selection was used to enrich CD4+ T cells, after which naive cells were positively selected on CD45RA and the negative fraction became the memory subset. After blood collection by leukapheresis, PBMCs were isolated using Ficoll-Histopaque density gradient centrifugation and then cryopreserved in the vapor phase of liquid nitrogen. Analytical flow cytometry was used to check the purity and quantity of every magnetically sorted T cell population. Genomic DNA was isolated from every sorted fraction and measured by UV absorbance on a Nanodrop 2000c. On this clone: Its target antigen remains unknown. No qualities accompany the bases; no much larger clone lies one base away.

Overall study results and their limits: Sampling was restricted to blood, and TCR repertoires in tissues likely differ from the TCR repertoires found in blood. Sharing across four donors was observed for approximately 4.6% of naive CD4, under 4% of naive CD8, about 2.5% of memory CD4, and roughly 0.4% of memory CD8 clonotypes. Pairwise subsampling led to the expectation that sequencing depth would affect the degree of clonotype sharing among donors. Because the study included a small number of donors, the genetic and exposure-history diversity represented was limited. Clonotypes shared by all four sorted-subset donors showed higher generation probabilities than non-shared clonotypes. Estimated clonotype richness was generally larger for naive than for memory subsets. Incomplete sequencing was indicated by rarefaction of sorted-subset datasets, despite the large sequencing depth.

Measured from the cysteine to the phenylalanine, the CDR3 is 13 residues long. The only DNA kept is the CDR3, 39 bases in frame from the first base. Ends trimmed: V by 4 bases, J by 6 bases; bases unmatched to a gene: 6. CDR1 GTSNPN and CDR2 SVGIG are derived from the germline V gene (reference sequence). Using the deep immunoSEQ assay, multiplex PCR amplified TCR CDR3 regions from genomic DNA. Genomic DNA extracted from each cell subset was distributed evenly over all wells of several immunoSEQ 96-well plates, and each plate served as one replicate. For sorted subsets, each replicate PCR was loaded with 200 ng genomic DNA, equivalent to some 31,000 T cell genomes. Purified libraries were quantified with a Qubit 3.0 fluorometer, sized on a Bioanalyzer 2100, and re-quantified with the KAPA Library Quantification kit. A separate single-read 150-cycle Illumina NextSeq 550 flow cell was used to sequence each immunoSEQ 96-well plate. From the authors' description of their analysis: Because the immunoSEQ output included only junctional sequences and no quality scores, the filtering could not be the same as the filtering used for full-length reads. Sequences were annotated with PyIR, a Python wrapper for IgBLAST v1.9, using IMGT germline references to assign V/J genes and CDR3. Reads were filtered out if the reads had weak V/J assignments (E-value above 1e-6), no CDR3, stop codons, out-of-frame junctions, or ambiguous translated residues. V3J clonotypes were defined as sequences sharing an identical inferred V gene, J gene, and CDR3 amino acid sequence. Percentage overlap between repertoires was computed as shared unique clonotypes divided by the size of the smaller repertoire. Richness of each repertoire was evaluated using RTK rarefaction, the Chao1 estimator, and Recon v2.1 estimates of unobserved clonotypes. For all TCRbeta clonotypes obtained by the gDNA method from a few donors, generation probabilities were computed with OLGA. The table comes from immuneACCESS by way of TCRdb, which keeps in-frame sequences with V and J called. Part of the clones is missing from these tables; in studies checked, under half for an unresolved V gene and the rest for unknown reasons. Clone size and the V and J calls come from that table; the DNA yielded D and trimming. This sample is represented by about a million clones; roughly 80% of them were singletons. 0.89% of the sample is taken by the ten largest.

The sequenced material came from memory CD4+ T cells from PBMCs. The cell subset or site tag for this specimen amounts to: CD45RA-negative fraction. The receptor's source is a man aged 18 to 29 in good health. Some clones in this sample may be carry-over from other donors' samples. The sequence joins TRBV30 to TRBJ2-3; TRBD1 lines up with 8 middle nucleotides. The CDR3 region: CAWTGGSSDTQYF. The DNA sequence is TGTGCCTGGACAGGGGGCTCATCTGATACGCAGTATTTT.